Shown below are 29 T cell receptor beta chains from a single sample sequenced in a study of T-cell memory formation after mild COVID-19. TCRdb itself ran the 5' RACE reads through MiXCR, one entry per CDR3 protein. The repertoire holds roughly 400,000 distinct CDR3 sequences, roughly 15% seen once, with under 25% in the top ten. The source material was PBMCs or a T cell subset sorted from them (not recorded which). Every receptor here comes from a man between 18 and 35 years old who had mild COVID-19 (a few samples of this study predate the infection). Cell type and time point are not known.

This clonotype was seen a few times. This chain links TRBV10-3 with TRBJ2-1; D is unresolved. The germline V gene encodes CDR1 ENHRY and CDR2 SYGVKD. V lost 2 bases, J lost 3 bases, and 11 bases lay in between. The CDR3 consists of 15 residues. The CDR3 spells CAISEGPPGYNEQFF. CDR3 coding DNA: TGTGCCATCAGTGAGGGACCCCCGGGCTACAATGAGCAGTTCTTC.

The gene calls are TRBV28 and TRBJ2-7, with 7 bases lining up with TRBD1. V lost 6 bases, J lost 0 bases, and 8 bases stayed unmatched. In germline, CDR1 is MDHEN, CDR2 SYDVKM. The CDR3 length is 15 residues. CDR3 amino acids: CASSPGTEGSYEQYV. The CDR3 DNA is TGTGCCAGCAGCCCCGGGACAGAGGGCTCCTACGAGCAGTACGTC.

This clonotype was detected a few times. This chain links TRBV6-5 with TRBJ1-1; D is uncertain. The CDR3 is 13 amino acids. V was cut by 7 bases and J by 0 bases, with 9 bases left in between. Germline V CDR1 and CDR2: MNHEY, SVGAGI. The CDR3: CASTTGVNTEAFF. The CDR3 DNA reads TGTGCCAGCACCACTGGGGTGAACACTGAAGCTTTCTTT.

The J gene is TRBJ2-7, the V gene TRBV12-3 or TRBV12-4, with 10 bases aligning to TRBD2. There are 14 residues in the CDR3. Germline trimming cut 3 bases from V and 6 bases from J; bases unmatched to any gene: 5. The CDR3: CASSLLAGGREQYF. The CDR3 bases are TGTGCCAGCAGTTTGTTAGCGGGGGGTCGCGAGCAGTACTTC.

V and J are TRBV20-1 and TRBJ2-1; D call uncertain. The germline V gene has CDR1 DFQATT and CDR2 SNEGSKA (reference sequence). The CDR3 extends over 10 amino acids. V gave up 4 bases and J gave up 12 bases, with 10 bases separating them. CDR3 amino acids: CSAISRGQFF. The CDR3 nucleotides are TGCAGTGCTATAAGCCGCGGGCAGTTCTTC.

This clonotype was detected a few times. This chain links TRBV7-9 with TRBJ2-5; D remains unclear. Trimming took 8 bases from V and 3 from J, leaving 10 bases between them. The CDR3 loop spans 12 amino acids. CDR1 and CDR2 from the germline V gene are SEHNR and FQNEAQ (reference sequence). This chain's CDR3 is CASAEAEETQYF. The CDR3 nucleotides read TGTGCCAGCGCGGAAGCCGAAGAGACCCAGTACTTC.

This clonotype was seen more than once but under ten times. V gene TRBV7-9 combines with J gene TRBJ1-1, with D uncertain. This CDR3 comprises 14 residues. Trimming removed 1 base at V and 3 bases at J, with 9 bases between. CDR1 SEHNR and CDR2 FQNEAQ come from the germline V gene (reference sequence). CDR3 amino acids: CASSLGGRHTEAFF. CDR3 coding DNA: TGTGCCAGCAGCTTAGGAGGGAGGCACACTGAAGCTTTCTTT.

The sample holds a few counts of this clonotype. This chain links TRBV6-5 with TRBJ1-3; perhaps TRBD1 as D (5 bases). V was clipped by 0 bases and J by 5 bases, with 11 bases between them. The CDR3 totals 15 residues. The germline V gene encodes CDR1 MNHEY and CDR2 SVGAGI. The CDR3 region has the DNA TGTGCCAGCAGTTACTCATGGGGGAATAGAAACACCATATATTTT. It encodes CASSYSWGNRNTIYF.

This clonotype occurred many times. V is TRBV12-3 or TRBV12-4 and J is TRBJ1-5, with 7 positions matching TRBD1. V shed 5 bases, J shed 4 bases, and the junction held 8 bases outside the gene matches. The CDR3 is 15 amino acids. The CDR3 loop is CASSPRQGQNQPQHF. The CDR3, as DNA: TGTGCCAGCAGTCCTCGACAGGGTCAGAATCAGCCCCAGCATTTT.

The gene calls are TRBV7-9 and TRBJ2-4, with D hard to call. Trimming removed 1 base at V and 0 bases at J, with 10 bases between. From germline, CDR1 is SEHNR and CDR2 FQNEAQ (reference sequence). The CDR3 is made up of 16 amino acids. CDR3 DNA sequence: TGTGCCAGCAGCTTAGGTTCGCTTCTAGCCAAAAACATTCAGTACTTC. Its protein is CASSLGSLLAKNIQYF.

V gene TRBV24-1 combines with J gene TRBJ2-3; the match to TRBD2 covers 8 bases. The germline gives CDR1 KGHDR, CDR2 SFDVKD. The CDR3 is 15 amino acids. V trimming: 10 bases; J trimming: 6 bases; junction bases outside the gene matches: 14. CDR3 nucleotides: TGTGCCACGACCGGGTGTGGAGCGGGGGTGGATACGCAGTATTTT. Translated, it gives CATTGCGAGVDTQYF.

This clonotype was seen only a few times. The chain's CDR3 is CASSLFSDGNTIYF. As DNA, the CDR3 is TGCGCCAGCAGCTTGTTCTCAGATGGAAACACCATATATTTT. The gene calls are TRBV5-1 and TRBJ1-3; D is unresolved. V was trimmed by 1 base and J by 3 bases, leaving 8 bases between them. The CDR3 totals 14 residues. Germline V gene data show CDR1 as SGHRS and CDR2 as YFSETQ.

This clonotype was recorded once. The V and J genes are TRBV3-1 and TRBJ1-4; a possible D gene is TRBD1 (5 bases). Germline CDR1 and CDR2: LGHDT and YNNKEL (reference sequence). This CDR3 region has 15 residues. V dropped 4 bases and J dropped 10 bases, with 19 bases sitting between them. Here the CDR3 reads CASSPRVGADAKLFF. CDR3 nucleotide sequence: TGTGCCAGCAGCCCGCGGGTAGGGGCAGACGCAAAACTGTTTTTT.

This clonotype has a handful of counts. The chain carries TRBV3-1 and TRBJ2-1; D is possibly TRBD1 (5 bases). Trimming took off 3 bases at V and 10 bases at J, with 10 bases between the two ends. Looked up from germline, CDR1 is LGHDT and CDR2 is YNNKEL (reference sequence). The CDR3 totals 12 residues. CDR3 sequence reads: CASSQGLGEQFF. The CDR3 region has the DNA TGTGCCAGCAGCCAGGGGCTCGGGGAGCAGTTCTTC.

This clonotype was seen a few times. The rearrangement links TRBV4-3 to TRBJ2-1, with TRBD2 as a possible D gene (5 bases). This CDR3 region has 13 residues. The V end lost 4 bases, the J end lost 7 bases, and 11 bases lay between the germline ends. Germline values: CDR1 LGHNA, CDR2 YSLEER. As DNA, the CDR3 is TGCGCCAGCAGCCCTCCGGACTTTAATGAGCAGTTCTTC. Amino acid sequence: CASSPPDFNEQFF.

The chain couples TRBV6-1 to TRBJ2-1; 10 positions match TRBD2. The CDR3 spans 15 residues. CDR1 is MNHNS, CDR2 SASEGT, per germline. V lost 6 bases, J lost 4 bases, and 6 bases stayed unmatched. CDR3 sequence (DNA): TGTGCCAGCAGCGAGGGACTAGCGCTATACAATGAGCAGTTCTTC. This sequence encodes CASSEGLALYNEQFF.

This rearrangement joins TRBV11-2 to TRBJ1-2, with D uncertain. Germline CDR1 reads SGHAT; CDR2 reads FQNNGV. The length of the CDR3 is 14 residues. V dropped 3 bases and J dropped 6 bases, with 14 bases sitting between them. The CDR3 region is CASSFGGLVDGYTF. CDR3 bases: TGTGCCAGCAGCTTTGGTGGCCTGGTGGATGGCTACACCTTC.

This clonotype turned up a few times. The rearrangement joins TRBV12-3 or TRBV12-4 to TRBJ1-2, with a possible D match to TRBD1 (6 bases). Trimming left V 3 bases short and J 8 bases short, with 13 bases between. The CDR3 extends over 13 amino acids. The CDR3 protein is CASSFPGAGGYTF. CDR3 in DNA: TGTGCCAGCAGTTTCCCAGGGGCAGGCGGCTACACCTTC.

This clonotype was seen a handful of times. The chain links TRBV14 to TRBJ1-1; D is unresolved. The V end was cut by 1 base, the J end by 4 bases, with 7 bases between. CDR3 length: 13 residues. CDR1 and CDR2 from the germline V gene are SGHDN and FVKESK. Here the CDR3 DNA reads TGTGCCAGCAGCCAAGGGAGGATCACTGAAGCTTTCTTT. This codes for CASSQGRITEAFF.

The DNA for the CDR3 is TGTGCCAGCAGCTTAGTAGTGGACTTGGTACCCGGGGAGCTGTTTTTT. Its translation: CASSLVVDLVPGELFF. This chain joins TRBV7-9 and TRBJ2-2; maybe TRBD2 (5 bases). Germline-derived CDR1 and CDR2 are SEHNR and FQNEAQ (reference sequence). This CDR3 comprises 16 residues. The germline V and J ends were trimmed by 1 base and 6 bases, with 15 bases remaining between them.

This rearrangement joins TRBV6-7 to TRBJ1-5, with 10 bases that match TRBD1. TRBV6-7 is noted as an ORF with a role that remains uncertain. The CDR3 totals 19 residues. The V gene end was trimmed by 6 bases and the J gene end by 0 bases; junction bases not matched to a gene: 14. The CDR3 DNA reads as TGTGCCAGCAGCCCCGCTTGGACAGGGGGGGCATTTAGCAATCAGCCCCAGCATTTT. It is translated as CASSPAWTGGAFSNQPQHF.

The chain combines TRBV5-1 with TRBJ1-2, with a possible D match to TRBD1 (5 bases). The V and J ends lost 3 bases and 1 base respectively, with 10 bases between them. This CDR3 spans 14 amino acids. The germline V gene encodes CDR1 SGHRS and CDR2 YFSETQ. The CDR3 loop is CASSWGEGNYGYTF. The CDR3 nucleotides are TGCGCCAGCAGCTGGGGGGAAGGTAACTATGGCTACACCTTC. Drawing the rest from reference TRBV5-1 and TRBJ1-2, the complete variable domain is KAGVTQTPRYLIKTRGQQVTLSCSPISGHRSVSWYQQTPGQGLQFLFEYFSETQRNKGNFPGRFSGRQFSNSRSEMNVSTLELGDSALYLCASSWGEGNYGYTFGSGTRLTVV.

V and J are TRBV2 and TRBJ1-6; no clear D gene. V was trimmed by 7 bases and J by 7 bases, leaving 11 bases between them. Germline lookup yields CDR1 SNHLY and CDR2 FYNNEI. This CDR3 has 13 residues. This chain's CDR3 is CASMGSVNSPLHF. The CDR3 region has the DNA TGTGCCAGCATGGGTTCAGTGAATTCACCCCTCCACTTT.

This clonotype is labeled as medium-sized. The rearrangement uses TRBV20-1 and TRBJ2-1; 7 bases fit TRBD2. Germline-derived CDR1 and CDR2 are DFQATT and SNEGSKA (reference sequence). The CDR3 totals 14 residues. V gave up 6 bases and J gave up 4 bases; unmatched junction bases: 9. This CDR3 is CSAKNSGGYNEQFF. The CDR3, as DNA: TGCAGTGCCAAGAACTCGGGGGGATACAATGAGCAGTTCTTC.

This sequence joins TRBV4-3 and TRBJ2-1; 7 nucleotides agree with TRBD2. Germline trimming cut 0 bases from V and 5 bases from J; bases unmatched to any gene: 10. The CDR3 has 17 amino acids. Germline CDR1 and CDR2: LGHNA and YSLEER. This CDR3 is CASSQDWSGGVHNEQFF. CDR3 sequence (DNA): TGCGCCAGCAGCCAAGATTGGAGTGGGGGGGTTCACAATGAGCAGTTCTTC.

V and J are TRBV4-1 and TRBJ1-2, with TRBD1 as a possible D gene (5 bases). The CDR3 length is 14 residues. Germline V gene data show CDR1 as MGHRA and CDR2 as YSYEKL. V lost 4 bases, J lost 4 bases, and 13 bases lay in between. CDR3 region: CASSPEPGVYGYTF. For the CDR3, the DNA is TGCGCCAGCAGCCCCGAGCCGGGGGTCTATGGCTACACCTTC.

This clonotype was counted between two and nine times. The chain has TRBV5-1 and TRBJ2-7; D remains ambiguous. Trimming cost V 0 bases and J 2 bases, with 9 bases left between them. The CDR3 is 14 amino acids. In germline, CDR1 is SGHRS, CDR2 YFSETQ. For the CDR3, the DNA is TGCGCCAGCAGCTTGGGACATACCGCCTACGAGCAGTACTTC. Its protein product is CASSLGHTAYEQYF.

This clonotype occurred many times. The rearrangement links TRBV6-2 or TRBV6-3 to TRBJ1-2, with D possibly being TRBD1 (6 bases). The CDR3 spans 16 residues. V was trimmed by 6 bases and J by 4 bases, leaving 21 bases between them. Germline V gene data show CDR1 as MNHEY and CDR2 as SVGEGT. The CDR3 protein is CASSQDGTTGFYGYTF. The CDR3 DNA sequence: TGTGCCAGCAGCCAAGACGGGACAACGGGCTTCTATGGCTACACCTTC.

CDR3 in DNA: TGTGCCATCAGTGAGTCGGTATTCGTAATAGGGGAAGCCAAAAACATTCAGTACTTC. Protein product: CAISESVFVIGEAKNIQYF. The chain links TRBV10-3 to TRBJ2-4, with D possibly being TRBD1 (5 bases). Per the germline V gene, CDR1 is ENHRY and CDR2 is SYGVKD. Deletions cut 0 bases from V and 0 bases from J, with 18 bases between. The CDR3 covers 19 residues.